This entry is about one TCR beta chain. The data belong to a study of STAT5B mutations in CD4+ large granular lymphocyte leukemia. The method was immunoSEQ multiplex PCR; TCRdb's version includes in-frame clones alone and lacks a portion of them. The repertoire holds 20,000 to 25,000 clones, with about 80% as singletons. The J segment lost 0 bases and the V segment lost 3 bases, leaving 3 bases of the junction unmatched. The CDR3 extends over 16 amino acids. In germline, CDR1 is LNHDA, CDR2 SQIVND (reference sequence). This receptor was identified in a human donor in good health. Source material: CD4+ T cells from blood buffy coats. The chain couples TRBV19 to TRBJ2-3; 10 bases match TRBD2. The CDR3 loop is CASSIKLAGSTDTQYF. CDR3 coding DNA: TGTGCCAGTAGTATCAAACTAGCGGGAAGCACAGATACGCAGTATTTT.